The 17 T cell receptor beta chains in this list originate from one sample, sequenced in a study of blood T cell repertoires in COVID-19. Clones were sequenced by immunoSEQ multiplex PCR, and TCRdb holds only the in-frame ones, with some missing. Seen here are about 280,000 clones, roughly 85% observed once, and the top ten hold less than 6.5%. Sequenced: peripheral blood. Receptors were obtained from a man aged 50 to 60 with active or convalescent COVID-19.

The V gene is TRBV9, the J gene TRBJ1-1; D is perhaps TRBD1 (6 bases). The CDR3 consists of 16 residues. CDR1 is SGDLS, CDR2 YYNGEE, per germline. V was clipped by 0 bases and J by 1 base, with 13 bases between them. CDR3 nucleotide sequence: TGTGCCAGCAGCGTAGTGGTAACAGGGCGGAACACTGAAGCTTTCTTT. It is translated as CASSVVVTGRNTEAFF.

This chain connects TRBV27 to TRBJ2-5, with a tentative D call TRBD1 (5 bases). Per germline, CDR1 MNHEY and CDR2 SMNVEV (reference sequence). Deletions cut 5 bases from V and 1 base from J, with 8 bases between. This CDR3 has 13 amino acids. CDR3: CASSRQFQETQYF. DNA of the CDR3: TGTGCCAGCAGTCGACAGTTCCAAGAGACCCAGTACTTC.

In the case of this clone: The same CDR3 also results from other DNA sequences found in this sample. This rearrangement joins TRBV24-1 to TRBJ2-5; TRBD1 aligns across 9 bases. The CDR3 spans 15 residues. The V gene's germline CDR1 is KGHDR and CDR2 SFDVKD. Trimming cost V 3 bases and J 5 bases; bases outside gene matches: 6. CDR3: CATSDPAGTGETQYF. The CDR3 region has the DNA TGTGCCACCAGTGATCCCGCCGGGACAGGGGAGACCCAGTACTTC.

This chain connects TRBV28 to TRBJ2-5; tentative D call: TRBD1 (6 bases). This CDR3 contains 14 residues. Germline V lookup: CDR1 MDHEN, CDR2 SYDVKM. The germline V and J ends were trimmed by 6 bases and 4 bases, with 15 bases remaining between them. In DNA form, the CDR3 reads TGTGCCAGCAGGATCGACCAGGGGCGAGAGACCCAGTACTTC. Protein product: CASRIDQGRETQYF. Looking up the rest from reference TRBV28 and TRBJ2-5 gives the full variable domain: DVKVTQSSRYLVKRTGEKVFLECVQDMDHENMFWYRQDPGLGLRLIYFSYDVKMKEKGDIPEGYSVSREKKERFSLILESASTNQTSMYLCASRIDQGRETQYFGPGTRLLVL.

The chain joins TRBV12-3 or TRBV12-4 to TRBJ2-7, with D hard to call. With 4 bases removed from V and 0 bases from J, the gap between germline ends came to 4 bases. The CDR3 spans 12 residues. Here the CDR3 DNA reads TGTGCCAGCAGTTCTACCTCCTACGAGCAGTACTTC. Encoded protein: CASSSTSYEQYF.

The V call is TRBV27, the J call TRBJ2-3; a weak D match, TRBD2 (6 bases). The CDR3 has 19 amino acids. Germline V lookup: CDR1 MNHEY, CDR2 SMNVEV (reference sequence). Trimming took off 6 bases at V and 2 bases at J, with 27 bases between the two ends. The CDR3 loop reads CASSRPIGDPGLPTDTQYF. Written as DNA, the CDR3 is TGTGCCAGCAGCCGACCTATAGGGGATCCGGGACTCCCCACAGATACGCAGTATTTT.

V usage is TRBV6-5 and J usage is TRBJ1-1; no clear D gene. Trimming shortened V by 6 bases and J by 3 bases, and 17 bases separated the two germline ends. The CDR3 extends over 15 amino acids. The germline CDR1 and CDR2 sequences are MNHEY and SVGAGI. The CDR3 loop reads CASSKRTVTHTEAFF. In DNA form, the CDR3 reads TGTGCCAGCAGCAAGCGGACGGTAACGCACACTGAAGCTTTCTTT.

Here the CDR3 reads CASTTRQELNYGYTF. As DNA, the CDR3 is TGTGCCAGTACAACCAGACAGGAACTTAACTATGGCTACACCTTC. The chain employs TRBV19 and TRBJ1-2, with a possible D match to TRBD1 (6 bases). The CDR3 covers 15 residues. Deletions cut 7 bases from V and 1 base from J, with 16 bases between. The germline V gene encodes CDR1 LNHDA and CDR2 SQIVND (reference sequence).

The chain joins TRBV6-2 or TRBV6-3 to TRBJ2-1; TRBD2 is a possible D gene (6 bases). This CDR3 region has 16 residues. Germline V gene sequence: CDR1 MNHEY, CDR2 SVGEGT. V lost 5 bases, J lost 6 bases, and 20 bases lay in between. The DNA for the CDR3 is TGTGCCAGCAGTCCCTCAACGGAGGGTTTAGGCAATGAGCAGTTCTTC. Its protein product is CASSPSTEGLGNEQFF.

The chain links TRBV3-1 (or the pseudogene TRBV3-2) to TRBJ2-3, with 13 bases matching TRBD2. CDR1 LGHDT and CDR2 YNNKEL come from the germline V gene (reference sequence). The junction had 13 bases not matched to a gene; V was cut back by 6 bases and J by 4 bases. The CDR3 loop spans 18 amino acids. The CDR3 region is CASSRLAGGGGAPDTQYF. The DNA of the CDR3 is TGTGCCAGCAGTAGACTAGCGGGAGGCGGAGGGGCCCCAGATACGCAGTATTTT.

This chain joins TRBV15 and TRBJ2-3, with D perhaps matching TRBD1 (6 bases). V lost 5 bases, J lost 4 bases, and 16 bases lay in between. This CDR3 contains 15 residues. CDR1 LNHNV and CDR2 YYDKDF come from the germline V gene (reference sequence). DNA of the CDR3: TGTGCCACCAGCGTCCGAACAGGGTGGTCAGATACGCAGTATTTT. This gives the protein CATSVRTGWSDTQYF.

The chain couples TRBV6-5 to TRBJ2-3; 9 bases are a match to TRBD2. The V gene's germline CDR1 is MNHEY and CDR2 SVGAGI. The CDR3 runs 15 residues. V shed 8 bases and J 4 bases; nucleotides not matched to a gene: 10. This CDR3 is CASGHRASGADTQYF. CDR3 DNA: TGTGCCAGCGGACACCGGGCTAGCGGGGCAGATACGCAGTATTTT.

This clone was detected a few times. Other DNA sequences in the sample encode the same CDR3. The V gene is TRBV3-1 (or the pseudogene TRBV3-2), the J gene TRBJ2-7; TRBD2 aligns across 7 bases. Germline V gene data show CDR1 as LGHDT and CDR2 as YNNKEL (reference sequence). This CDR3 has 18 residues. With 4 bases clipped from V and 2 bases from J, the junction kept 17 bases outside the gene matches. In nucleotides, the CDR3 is TGTGCCAGCAGCCGTCGCGGGAGTCAATACGCCGCCCCCTACGAGCAGTACTTC. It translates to CASSRRGSQYAAPYEQYF.

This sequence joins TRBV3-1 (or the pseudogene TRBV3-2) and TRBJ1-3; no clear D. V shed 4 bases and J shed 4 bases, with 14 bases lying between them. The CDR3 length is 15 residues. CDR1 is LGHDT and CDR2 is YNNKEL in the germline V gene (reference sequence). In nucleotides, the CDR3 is TGTGCCAGCAGCCCCGCAACGGGAGTCGGAAACACCATATATTTT. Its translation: CASSPATGVGNTIYF.

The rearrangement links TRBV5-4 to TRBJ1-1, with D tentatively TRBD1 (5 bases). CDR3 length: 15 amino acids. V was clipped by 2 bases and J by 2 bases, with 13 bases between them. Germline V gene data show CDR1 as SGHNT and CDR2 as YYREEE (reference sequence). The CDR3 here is CASSLDRIKNTEAFF. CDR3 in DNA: TGTGCCAGCAGCTTAGACAGAATTAAAAACACTGAAGCTTTCTTT.

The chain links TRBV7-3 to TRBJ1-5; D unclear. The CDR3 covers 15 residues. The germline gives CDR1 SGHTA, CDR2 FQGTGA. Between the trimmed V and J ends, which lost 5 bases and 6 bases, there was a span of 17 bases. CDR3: CASSPLLGTAQPQHF. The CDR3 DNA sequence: TGTGCCAGCAGCCCCCTCTTGGGCACAGCTCAGCCCCAGCATTTT.

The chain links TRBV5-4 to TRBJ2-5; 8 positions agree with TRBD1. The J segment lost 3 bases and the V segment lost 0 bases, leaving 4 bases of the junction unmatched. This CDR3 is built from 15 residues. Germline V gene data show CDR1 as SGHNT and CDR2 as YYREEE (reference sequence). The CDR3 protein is CASSLARGREETQYF. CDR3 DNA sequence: TGTGCCAGCAGCTTGGCCAGGGGGCGCGAAGAGACCCAGTACTTC.